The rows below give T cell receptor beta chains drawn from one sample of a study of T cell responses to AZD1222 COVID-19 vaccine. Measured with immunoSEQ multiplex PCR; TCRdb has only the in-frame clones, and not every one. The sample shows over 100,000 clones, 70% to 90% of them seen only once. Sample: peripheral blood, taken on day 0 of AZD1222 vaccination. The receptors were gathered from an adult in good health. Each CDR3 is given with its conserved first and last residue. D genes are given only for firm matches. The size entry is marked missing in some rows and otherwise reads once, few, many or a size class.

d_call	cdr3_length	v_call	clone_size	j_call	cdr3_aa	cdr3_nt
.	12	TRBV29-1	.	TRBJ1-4	CSSKMGDEKLFF	TGCAGCTCCAAAATGGGGGATGAAAAACTGTTTTTT
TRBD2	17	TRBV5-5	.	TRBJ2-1	CASSRRGLAGVENEQFF	TGTGCCAGCAGCCGCCGCGGACTAGCGGGAGTAGAAAATGAGCAGTTCTTC
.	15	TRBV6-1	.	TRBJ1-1	CASSEYQGLNTEAFF	TGTGCCAGCAGTGAATATCAGGGGCTGAACACTGAAGCTTTCTTT
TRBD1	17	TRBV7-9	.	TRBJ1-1	CASSALREQGYRPEAFF	TGTGCCAGCAGCGCGTTAAGGGAACAGGGGTACCGGCCTGAAGCTTTCTTT
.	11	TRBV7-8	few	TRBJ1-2	CASSPGYGYTF	TGTGCCAGCAGCCCCGGTTACGGCTACACCTTC
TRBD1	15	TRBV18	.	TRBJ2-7	CASSPQDRVDYEQYF	TGTGCCAGCTCACCCCAGGACAGGGTTGACTACGAGCAGTACTTC
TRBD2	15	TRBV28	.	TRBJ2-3	CASRTSGRATDTQYF	TGTGCCAGCAGAACTAGCGGGAGGGCCACAGATACGCAGTATTTT
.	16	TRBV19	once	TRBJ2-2	CAISDPRVANTGELFF	TGTGCCATCTCGGATCCCAGGGTCGCGAACACCGGGGAGCTGTTTTTT
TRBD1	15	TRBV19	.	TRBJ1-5	CASRTGDRDNQPQHF	TGTGCCAGTAGAACCGGGGACAGGGATAATCAGCCCCAGCATTTT
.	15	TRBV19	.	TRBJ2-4	CASSIAGTAKNIQYF	TGTGCCAGTAGTATAGCGGGAACAGCCAAAAACATTCAGTACTTC
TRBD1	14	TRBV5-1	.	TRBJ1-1	CASSDQGGYTEAFF	TGCGCCAGCAGCGATCAGGGGGGTTACACTGAAGCTTTCTTT
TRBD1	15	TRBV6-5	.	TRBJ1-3	CASSSWTGSGNTIYF	TGTGCCAGCAGTTCCTGGACAGGGTCTGGAAACACCATATATTTT
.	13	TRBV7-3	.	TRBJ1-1	CASSLAVGTEAFF	TGTGCCAGCAGCCTCGCGGTGGGGACTGAAGCTTTCTTT
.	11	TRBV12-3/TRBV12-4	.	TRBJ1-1	CASSLRREAFF	TGTGCCAGCAGTTTACGTCGGGAAGCTTTCTTT
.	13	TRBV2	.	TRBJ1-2	CASSLGVSVGYTF	TGTGCCAGCAGTTTAGGGGTTTCTGTTGGCTACACCTTC
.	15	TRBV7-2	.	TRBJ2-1	CASSSGDHPYNEQFF	TGTGCCAGCAGCTCAGGGGACCACCCTTACAATGAGCAGTTCTTC
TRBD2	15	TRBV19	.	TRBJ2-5	CASSFLAGGPETQYF	TGTGCCAGTAGTTTCTTAGCGGGAGGGCCGGAGACCCAGTACTTC
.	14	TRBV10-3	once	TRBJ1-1	CAISESGPSDEAFF	TGTGCCATCAGTGAGTCTGGGCCCTCCGATGAAGCTTTCTTT
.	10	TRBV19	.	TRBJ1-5	CACRYQPQHF	TGTGCCTGTCGGTATCAGCCCCAGCATTTT
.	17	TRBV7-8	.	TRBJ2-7	CASSRSAGPPYAYEQYF	TGTGCCAGCAGCCGTTCTGCAGGGCCACCCTACGCTTACGAGCAGTACTTC
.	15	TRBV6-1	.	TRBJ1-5	CASSEGWGFAQPQHF	TGTGCCAGCAGTGAAGGGTGGGGATTTGCTCAGCCCCAGCATTTT
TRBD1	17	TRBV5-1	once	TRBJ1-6	CASSSLPGQGENSPLHF	TGCGCCAGCAGCTCCCTCCCGGGACAGGGTGAGAATTCACCCCTCCACTTT
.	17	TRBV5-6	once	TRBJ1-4	CASSVDRDPAANEKLFF	TGTGCCAGCAGCGTAGACCGGGACCCCGCCGCGAATGAAAAACTGTTTTTT
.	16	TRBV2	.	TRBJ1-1	CASSESPWEVGTEAFF	TGTGCCAGCAGTGAAAGTCCCTGGGAAGTGGGGACTGAAGCTTTCTTT
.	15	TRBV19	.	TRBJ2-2	CASREQRAISGELFF	TGTGCCAGTAGGGAACAGCGGGCCATTTCCGGGGAGCTGTTTTTT
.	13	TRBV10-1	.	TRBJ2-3	CASIPWRGDTQYF	TGCGCCAGCATCCCCTGGCGAGGTGATACGCAGTATTTT
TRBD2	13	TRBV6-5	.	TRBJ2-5	CASRGLWLETQYF	TGTGCCAGCAGGGGACTATGGTTAGAGACCCAGTACTTC
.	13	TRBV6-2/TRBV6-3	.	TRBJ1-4	CASSYKVGEKLFF	TGTGCCAGCAGTTACAAAGTCGGTGAAAAACTGTTTTTT
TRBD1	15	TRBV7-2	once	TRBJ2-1	CASSLARQGPNEQFF	TGTGCCAGCAGCTTAGCCCGACAGGGCCCCAATGAGCAGTTCTTC
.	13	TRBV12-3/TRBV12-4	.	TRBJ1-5	CASSFLGNQPQHF	TGTGCCAGCAGTTTTTTGGGGAATCAGCCCCAGCATTTT
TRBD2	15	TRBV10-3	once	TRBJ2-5	CASGEGLAVQETQYF	TGTGCCAGCGGGGAGGGACTAGCGGTCCAAGAGACCCAGTACTTC
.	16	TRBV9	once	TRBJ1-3	CASSVAAGGLGNTIYF	TGTGCCAGCAGCGTAGCGGCCGGGGGTCTAGGAAACACCATATATTTT
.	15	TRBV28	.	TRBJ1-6	CASSFPGLNNSPLHF	TGTGCCAGCAGTTTCCCGGGGCTTAATAATTCACCCCTCCACTTT
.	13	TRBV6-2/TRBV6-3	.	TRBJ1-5	CASSYWSAQPQHF	TGTGCCAGCAGTTACTGGTCGGCCCAGCCCCAGCATTTT
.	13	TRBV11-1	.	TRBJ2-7	CASSLEWSYEQYF	TGTGCCAGCAGCTTAGAATGGTCCTACGAGCAGTACTTC